This T cell receptor (beta chain) emerged from a study of T-cell reconstitution after alpha-beta-depleted transplantation in children. General study findings and limits: It was newly produced T cells that mostly accounted for T-cell counts and diversity one year after transplant.

Unique molecular identifiers featured in how the TCRbeta library was prepared. One entry per CDR3 protein results from TCRdb running MiXCR on the PCR reads. The repertoire holds 350,000 to 500,000 distinct CDR3 sequences, 43% seen once, with under 30% in the top ten. This clonotype was recorded many times. The antigen is not known. The sequencing used PBMCs, collected before TCRalphabeta/CD19-depleted stem cell transplant. This TCR derives from a girl aged 2 to 10 with aplastic anemia, due to receive a stem cell transplant.

CDR3 DNA sequence: TGCAGTGCTAGAGATCGTAGCAGGTACAATGAGCAGTTCTTC. Protein product: CSARDRSRYNEQFF. This chain joins TRBV20-1 and TRBJ2-1, with D uncertain. CDR1 and CDR2 (germline): DFQATT, SNEGSKA (reference sequence). The CDR3 is made up of 14 amino acids. V lost 0 bases to trimming and J lost 4 bases, with 10 bases between them.